Following are 5 T cell receptor beta chains from one sample sequenced in a study of T cell repertoires in cytomegalovirus infection. These receptors are not linked to any known antigen. TCRdb re-called the reads with MiXCR, one entry per CDR3 protein. The table lists around 770,000 distinct CDR3 sequences, almost 30% of them singletons, with about an eighth in the top ten. The material sequenced was cultured CD8+ T cells from PBMCs, taken from culture after CMV antigen stimulation. These receptors came from a human donor in good health (CMV status not recorded). Some clones in this sample may be carry-over from other donors' samples.

As regards this clonotype: A much larger clonotype is one base distant, so this may be a read error. J is TRBJ2-1 and V is TRBV7-2; 7 bases line up with TRBD1. CDR1 is SGHTA and CDR2 is FQGNSA in the germline V gene. The CDR3 is 14 amino acids. V lost 0 bases, J lost 8 bases, and 4 bases stayed unmatched. The CDR3 reads CASSLATGYDEQFF. In nucleotides, the CDR3 is TGTGCCAGCAGCTTAGCGACAGGGTACGATGAGCAGTTCTTC.

V and J are TRBV12-3 or TRBV12-4 and TRBJ2-5; D is unresolved. V lost 7 bases, J lost 5 bases, and 14 bases lay in between. The length of the CDR3 is 13 residues. The CDR3 sequence is CASTLGEGETQYF. The CDR3 coding sequence is TGTGCCAGCACCCTTGGGGAAGGGGAGACCCAGTACTTC.

The table lists this clonotype with many counts. The V gene is TRBV6-1, the J gene TRBJ1-6; D is possibly TRBD1 (6 bases). Between the trimmed V and J ends, which lost 10 bases and 10 bases, there was a span of 20 bases. The CDR3 is 14 residues long. The germline V gene has CDR1 MNHNS and CDR2 SASEGT. This chain's CDR3 is CATSYTGRLSPLHF. In nucleotides, the CDR3 is TGTGCCACCTCCTATACAGGGAGACTCTCACCCCTCCACTTT.

This clonotype was detected only a few times. This chain connects TRBV24-1 to TRBJ1-2, with 9 bases that match TRBD1. Losses at the gene ends were 2 bases for V and 3 bases for J; bases not matched to a gene: 6. There are 16 residues in the CDR3. CDR1 and CDR2 from the germline V gene are KGHDR and SFDVKD. The CDR3 bases are TGTGCCACCAGTGATTCAACAGGGGGCAGGTACTATGGCTACACCTTC. It yields the protein CATSDSTGGRYYGYTF.

The chain has TRBV12-3 or TRBV12-4 and TRBJ2-7, with 8 bases fitting TRBD2. V dropped 5 bases and J dropped 3; count of bases not matched to a gene: 9. This CDR3 is built from 15 residues. The CDR3 DNA is TGTGCCAGCAGTCCAAGCAGCGGGGGATTCTACGAGCAGTACTTC. This translates into CASSPSSGGFYEQYF.